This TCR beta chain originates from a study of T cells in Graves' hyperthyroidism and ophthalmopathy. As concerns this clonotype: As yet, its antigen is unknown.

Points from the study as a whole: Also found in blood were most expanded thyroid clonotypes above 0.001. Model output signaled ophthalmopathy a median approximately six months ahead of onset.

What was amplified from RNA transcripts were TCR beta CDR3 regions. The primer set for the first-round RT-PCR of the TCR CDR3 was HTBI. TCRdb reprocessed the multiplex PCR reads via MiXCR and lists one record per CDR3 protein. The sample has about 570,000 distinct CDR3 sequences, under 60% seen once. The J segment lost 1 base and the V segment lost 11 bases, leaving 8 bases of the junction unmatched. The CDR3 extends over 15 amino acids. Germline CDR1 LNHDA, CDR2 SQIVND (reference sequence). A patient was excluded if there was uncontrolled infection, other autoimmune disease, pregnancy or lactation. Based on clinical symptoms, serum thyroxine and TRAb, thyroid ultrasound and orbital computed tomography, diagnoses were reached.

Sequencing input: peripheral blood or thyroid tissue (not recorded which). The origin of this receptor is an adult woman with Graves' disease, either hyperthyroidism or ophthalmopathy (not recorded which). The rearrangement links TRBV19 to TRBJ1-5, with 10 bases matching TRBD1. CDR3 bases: TGTGCCTGGAGAGGGACAGGGGAAAGCAATCAGCCCCAGCATTTT. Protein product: CAWRGTGESNQPQHF.